The clone carrying this T cell receptor beta chain has a handful of counts. Antigen: not known. The sample belongs to a study of T-cell reconstitution after alpha-beta-depleted transplantation in children. This CDR3 region has 15 residues. The germline V gene has CDR1 SGHNT and CDR2 YYREEE (reference sequence). V lost 0 bases and J lost 3, with 11 bases in between. The TCRbeta library was prepared with unique molecular identifiers. Using its own MiXCR run on the PCR reads, TCRdb lists one record per CDR3 protein. The sample lists 150,000 to 250,000 distinct CDR3 sequences, around 5.9% seen once, with about 5% in the top ten. Findings of the study overall: Expanded graft clones, several hundred of them, were reportedly the source of alpha-beta T cells about two months after transplant. T-cell counts and diversity were attributed mostly to newly produced T cells one year after transplant.

This receptor was taken from a girl in the first two years of life with combined immunodeficiency, due to receive a stem cell transplant. This chain joins TRBV5-4 and TRBJ2-3, with D hard to call. Sequenced material: PBMCs, taken before TCRalphabeta/CD19-depleted stem cell transplant. The CDR3 nucleotides are TGTGCCAGCAGCTTGGTTCCCTTTTCGACAGATACGCAGTATTTT. Translating it yields CASSLVPFSTDTQYF.